Reported below is one T cell receptor beta chain. Its antigen is currently unknown. Data came from immunoSEQ multiplex PCR; TCRdb stores just in-frame clones and leaves some out. The sample includes 70,000 to 85,000 clones, 85% of them seen just once. The length of the CDR3 is 13 residues. Between the trimmed V and J ends, which lost 4 bases and 9 bases, there was a span of 17 bases. Germline V CDR1 and CDR2: SGHDT, YYEEEE. The data are from a study of OX40 agonist ivuxolimab in advanced cancers. Overall study context: Ivuxolimab doses were 0.01, 0.1, 0.3, 1.5, 3 or 10 mg/kg every 2 weeks. Three patients showed partial responses: one hepatocellular carcinoma and two cutaneous melanoma cases.

Overall study findings and caveats: Determination of antigen specificity was not performed for the expanded peripheral T cells. With doses of 0.1 to 3.0 mg/kg, CD4+ and CD8+ blood T cells had undergone clonal expansion by week 6.

The sequence was collected from an adult with an advanced solid tumor such as melanoma, head and neck, liver or kidney cancer. The source material was CD4+ or CD8+ T cells sorted from blood, sampled in a trial of the OX40 agonist ivuxolimab. The V gene is TRBV5-6, the J gene TRBJ2-7; no clear D. The DNA of the CDR3 is TGTGCCAGCAGCGCCCCGGTTGGTCGAGGGCAGTACTTC. Protein sequence: CASSAPVGRGQYF.